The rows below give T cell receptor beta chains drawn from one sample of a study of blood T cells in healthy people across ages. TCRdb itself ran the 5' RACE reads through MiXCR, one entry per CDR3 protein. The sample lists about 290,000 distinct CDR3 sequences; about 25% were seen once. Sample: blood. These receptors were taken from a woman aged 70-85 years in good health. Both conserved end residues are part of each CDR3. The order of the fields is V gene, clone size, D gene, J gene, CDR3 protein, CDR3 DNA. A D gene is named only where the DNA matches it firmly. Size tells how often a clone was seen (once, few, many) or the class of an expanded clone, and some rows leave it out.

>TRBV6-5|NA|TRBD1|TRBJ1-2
CASRDRGDGYTF
TGTGCCAGCAGGGACAGGGGAGATGGCTACACCTTC
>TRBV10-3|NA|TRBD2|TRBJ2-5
CAISESGGPQETQYF
TGTGCCATCAGTGAGAGCGGGGGCCCTCAAGAGACCCAGTACTTC
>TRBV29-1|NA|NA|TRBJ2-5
CSVRVLGVGEQYF
TGCAGCGTGCGGGTGTTAGGGGTCGGGGAGCAGTACTTC
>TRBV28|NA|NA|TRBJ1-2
CASSLNIQSPNYGYTF
TGTGCCAGCAGCCTAAATATCCAAAGCCCTAACTATGGCTACACCTTC
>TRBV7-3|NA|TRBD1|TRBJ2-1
CASSPGTVNEQFF
TGTGCCAGCTCCCCCGGGACAGTCAATGAGCAGTTCTTC
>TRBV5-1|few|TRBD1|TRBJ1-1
CASSTGGSGTEAFF
TGCGCCAGCAGCACAGGGGGCTCCGGGACTGAAGCTTTCTTT
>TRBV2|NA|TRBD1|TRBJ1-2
CARTGVEYGYTF
TGTGCCAGGACAGGGGTCGAGTATGGCTACACCTTC
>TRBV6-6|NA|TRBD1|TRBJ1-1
CASSYSTGGTEAFF
TGTGCCAGCAGTTACTCGACAGGGGGCACTGAAGCTTTCTTT
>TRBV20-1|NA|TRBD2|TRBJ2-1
CSAPIAGFSYNEQFF
TGCAGTGCACCGATAGCGGGCTTCTCCTACAATGAGCAGTTCTTC
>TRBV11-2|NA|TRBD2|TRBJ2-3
CASSPITLAGVTDTQYF
TGTGCCAGCAGCCCAATTACTCTAGCGGGAGTAACGGATACGCAGTATTTT
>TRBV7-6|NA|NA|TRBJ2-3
CASSLTVDTQYF
TGTGCCAGCAGCTTAACAGTGGATACGCAGTATTTT
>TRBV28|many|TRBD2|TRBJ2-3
CASSQTSGSTDTQYF
TGTGCCAGCAGTCAGACTAGCGGGAGCACAGATACGCAGTATTTT
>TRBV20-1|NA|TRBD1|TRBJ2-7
CSAREGTGGAYEQYF
TGCAGTGCTAGAGAGGGGACAGGGGGCGCCTACGAGCAGTACTTC
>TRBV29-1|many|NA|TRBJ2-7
CSVVSGAYEQYF
TGCAGCGTTGTATCAGGGGCGTACGAGCAGTACTTC